The 14 T cell receptor beta chains given below trace back to one sample, sequenced in a study of T cell responses to AZD1222 COVID-19 vaccine. Sequencing was performed with immunoSEQ multiplex PCR; in TCRdb, only in-frame clones are kept and a portion is missing. The repertoire has 100,000 or so clones, just over 90% of them found once; the top ten carry approximately 1.2%. The sample here was peripheral blood, taken on day 0 of AZD1222 vaccination. All receptors come from an adult in good health.

This clone was counted once. The rearrangement uses TRBV24-1 and TRBJ2-3; 11 nucleotides agree with TRBD2. The CDR3 loop spans 17 amino acids. The trim removed 1 base at V and 3 bases at J, leaving 5 bases unmatched. Per germline, CDR1 KGHDR and CDR2 SFDVKD. The CDR3 sequence is CATSDFLAGGWTDTQYF. For the CDR3, the DNA is TGTGCCACCAGTGATTTCCTAGCGGGGGGATGGACAGATACGCAGTATTTT.

The V call is TRBV7-2, the J call TRBJ1-2, with 11 bases identical to TRBD1. Germline loops: CDR1 SGHTA, CDR2 FQGNSA. V shed 4 bases, J shed 4 bases, and the junction held 5 bases outside the gene matches. This CDR3 has 15 residues. The chain's CDR3 is CASSSRTGGVYGYTF. The DNA for the CDR3 is TGTGCCAGCAGCTCAAGGACAGGGGGCGTCTATGGCTACACCTTC.

The count of this clone is one. The CDR3 bases are TGTGCCAGCAGTTTAGTTTCGGCGCGCGAGCAGTACTTC. It codes for CASSLVSAREQYF. V gene TRBV28 combines with J gene TRBJ2-7; D ambiguous. This CDR3 is built from 13 residues. Germline V CDR1 and CDR2: MDHEN, SYDVKM. V dropped 2 bases and J dropped 6 bases, with 11 bases sitting between them.

J is TRBJ1-1 and V is TRBV12-3 or TRBV12-4, with D maybe TRBD1 (5 bases). This CDR3 comprises 13 residues. V lost 8 bases and J 0 bases, leaving 10 bases between the germline ends. DNA of the CDR3: TGTGCCAGCGAGGGACGGATGAACACTGAAGCTTTCTTT. It specifies CASEGRMNTEAFF.

The chain joins TRBV19 to TRBJ2-2; possibly TRBD1 for D (5 bases). CDR1 and CDR2 (germline): LNHDA, SQIVND (reference sequence). V lost 9 bases, J lost 3 bases, and 17 bases lay in between. This CDR3 is 15 amino acids long. The CDR3 region has the DNA TGTGCCAGCTCCCAAGCAGGGTCAGACACCGGGGAGCTGTTTTTT. Translating it yields CASSQAGSDTGELFF. The full variable domain, completed using reference TRBV19 and TRBJ2-2, is DGGITQSPKYLFRKEGQNVTLSCEQNLNHDAMYWYRQDPGQGLRLIYYSQIVNDFQKGDIAEGYSVSREKKESFPLTVTSAQKNPTAFYLCASSQAGSDTGELFFGEGSRLTVL.

This clone has only one observation. V is TRBV6-5 and J is TRBJ2-5; D gene unclear. The V gene lost 5 bases and the J gene lost 5 bases, with 6 bases spanning the gap. The germline V gene has CDR1 MNHEY and CDR2 SVGAGI. CDR3 size: 11 residues. The CDR3 bases are TGTGCCAGCAGTCCCCAGGAGACCCAGTACTTC. Amino acid sequence: CASSPQETQYF.

This clone was seen a handful of times. The J gene is TRBJ1-1, the V gene TRBV5-4; D is unclear. From germline, CDR1 is SGHNT and CDR2 YYREEE (reference sequence). This CDR3 comprises 16 residues. With 2 bases removed from V and 1 base from J, the gap between germline ends came to 15 bases. Written as DNA, the CDR3 is TGTGCCAGCAGCTTCCCATCGTGGCAGAGGAACACTGAAGCTTTCTTT. The encoded protein is CASSFPSWQRNTEAFF.

This chain uses TRBV3-1 (or the pseudogene TRBV3-2) with TRBJ2-5; possibly TRBD2 for D (7 bases). V was clipped by 0 bases and J by 2 bases, with 16 bases between them. Per germline, CDR1 LGHDT and CDR2 YNNKEL (reference sequence). The CDR3 consists of 17 residues. The CDR3 region is CASSQESPGGRQETQYF. The CDR3 DNA reads as TGTGCCAGCAGCCAAGAGTCCCCCGGGGGGCGGCAAGAGACCCAGTACTTC.

The chain uses TRBV2 and TRBJ2-7; a possible D gene is TRBD2 (6 bases). CDR1 and CDR2 from the germline V gene are SNHLY and FYNNEI. The length of the CDR3 is 13 residues. V gave up 11 bases and J gave up 2 bases, with 16 bases separating them. The CDR3 DNA reads as TGTGCCTCGCGGCAGGGAGGTCCCTACGAGCAGTACTTC. As protein: CASRQGGPYEQYF.

The gene calls are TRBV19 and TRBJ2-1; tentative D call: TRBD1 (6 bases). Germline V gives CDR1 LNHDA, CDR2 SQIVND (reference sequence). The germline V and J ends were trimmed by 3 bases and 0 bases, with 12 bases remaining between them. The CDR3 contains 16 residues. CDR3 loop: CASSIWPRGSYNEQFF. The CDR3 nucleotides read TGTGCCAGTAGTATCTGGCCCAGGGGCTCCTACAATGAGCAGTTCTTC.

The rearrangement links TRBV2 to TRBJ1-2; no reliable D call. Between the trimmed V and J ends, which lost 7 bases and 4 bases, there was a span of 10 bases. This CDR3 spans 12 amino acids. Germline CDR1 and CDR2: SNHLY and FYNNEI. The DNA for the CDR3 is TGTGCCAGCACCGAGGCCCCCTATGGCTACACCTTC. It is translated as CASTEAPYGYTF.

This chain uses TRBV7-3 with TRBJ1-6, with 7 bases matching TRBD1. Trimming removed 2 bases from V and 9 bases from J; junction bases left unmatched: 7. The CDR3 has 15 amino acids. From germline, CDR1 is SGHTA and CDR2 FQGTGA. The CDR3 DNA reads TGTGCCAGCAGCTTACTAGCCCAGGGGGGTTCACCCCTCCACTTT. It encodes CASSLLAQGGSPLHF.

The chain is built from TRBV12-3 or TRBV12-4 and TRBJ2-1; D remains ambiguous. CDR3 length: 11 amino acids. Trimming cost V 0 bases and J 13 bases, with 7 bases left between them. CDR3 nucleotide sequence: TGTGCCAGCAGTTTAGCAGGGTCTCAGTTCTTC. Its translation is CASSLAGSQFF.

The V call is TRBV19, the J call TRBJ1-1; no reliable D call. The germline CDR1 and CDR2 sequences are LNHDA and SQIVND (reference sequence). The CDR3 is 13 amino acids. Trimming removed 5 bases from V and 1 base from J, with 8 bases in between. This CDR3 is CASSVLQNTEAFF. The CDR3 bases are TGTGCCAGTAGTGTCCTGCAGAACACTGAAGCTTTCTTT. The variable domain in full, with the rest retrieved from reference TRBV19 and TRBJ1-1, is DGGITQSPKYLFRKEGQNVTLSCEQNLNHDAMYWYRQDPGQGLRLIYYSQIVNDFQKGDIAEGYSVSREKKESFPLTVTSAQKNPTAFYLCASSVLQNTEAFFGQGTRLTVV.